The 5 T cell receptor beta chains below were found in one sample sequenced in a study of human T cells and chemical hapten exposure (dated by TCRdb to the early 2020s). The time point label here, explained by the study, means: pre-sensitization, week 0. The treatment or condition label, read with the paper, signifies: therapeutic diphenylcyclopropenone sensitization with weekly scalp DPC. Libraries were constructed by RACE. Sequencing relied on a NextSeq 500. The public reads were reanalyzed by TCRdb: fastp trimming at Q25, MiXCR alignment, in-frame beta chains only. Records with the same CDR3 protein are collapsed into one entry carrying the most frequent genes and DNA. In this sample the table shows 50,000 to 65,000 distinct CDR3 sequences, roughly a tenth of which occur a single time. Around 15% of the sample is held by the ten biggest clonotypes. The sample here was whole blood, taken in connection with sensitization to the hapten diphenylcyclopropenone (DPC). Source of these receptors: a woman aged 40 to 55 with alopecia areata. Some clones in this sample may be carry-over from other donors' samples.

The chain employs TRBV5-5 and TRBJ1-4; no clear D gene. The CDR3 spans 17 residues. CDR1 SGHKS and CDR2 YYEKEE come from the germline V gene (reference sequence). Trimming pared 5 bases from V and 0 bases from J, leaving 17 bases between. This chain's CDR3 is CASRKFRELATNEKLFF. The CDR3 coding sequence is TGTGCCAGCAGGAAGTTTCGGGAGCTTGCAACTAATGAAAAACTGTTTTTT.

This clonotype showed up just a few times. The chain uses TRBV20-1 and TRBJ1-5; D is unresolved. This CDR3 is built from 15 residues. CDR1 and CDR2 (germline): DFQATT, SNEGSKA (reference sequence). V was clipped by 1 base and J by 1 base, with 11 bases between them. The DNA of the CDR3 is TGCAGTGCTAGAGTGTCTGGGAGGAGCAATCAGCCCCAGCATTTT. As protein: CSARVSGRSNQPQHF.

This clonotype was seen ten or more times. The chain uses TRBV5-1 and TRBJ1-2; the D gene is possibly TRBD1 (6 bases). The germline V and J ends were trimmed by 2 bases and 0 bases, with 11 bases remaining between them. Germline V gives CDR1 SGHRS, CDR2 YFSETQ. The CDR3 sequence is 15 residues long. CDR3 nucleotides: TGCGCCAGCAGCTTATTAACAGGGACTAACTATGGCTACACCTTC. The encoded protein is CASSLLTGTNYGYTF.

This clonotype was observed a handful of times. The CDR3 protein is CASSLDREGETQYF. The CDR3 DNA reads TGTGCCAGCAGCCTCGACAGGGAGGGGGAGACCCAGTACTTC. The chain carries TRBV5-7 and TRBJ2-5; either TRBD1 or TRBD2 may fit D (7 bases each). TRBV5-7 is noted as an ORF with a role that remains uncertain. The CDR3 extends over 14 amino acids. Between the trimmed V and J ends, which lost 4 bases and 5 bases, there was a span of 15 bases.

This clonotype came up many times. The genes are TRBV7-7 and TRBJ1-1; no clear D gene. Trimming cost V 2 bases and J 4 bases, with 8 bases left between them. The V gene's germline CDR1 is SSHAT and CDR2 FNYEAQ (reference sequence). CDR3 length: 13 amino acids. CDR3: CASSLTLATEAFF. In nucleotides, the CDR3 is TGTGCCAGCAGCTTAACCCTGGCCACTGAAGCTTTCTTT.